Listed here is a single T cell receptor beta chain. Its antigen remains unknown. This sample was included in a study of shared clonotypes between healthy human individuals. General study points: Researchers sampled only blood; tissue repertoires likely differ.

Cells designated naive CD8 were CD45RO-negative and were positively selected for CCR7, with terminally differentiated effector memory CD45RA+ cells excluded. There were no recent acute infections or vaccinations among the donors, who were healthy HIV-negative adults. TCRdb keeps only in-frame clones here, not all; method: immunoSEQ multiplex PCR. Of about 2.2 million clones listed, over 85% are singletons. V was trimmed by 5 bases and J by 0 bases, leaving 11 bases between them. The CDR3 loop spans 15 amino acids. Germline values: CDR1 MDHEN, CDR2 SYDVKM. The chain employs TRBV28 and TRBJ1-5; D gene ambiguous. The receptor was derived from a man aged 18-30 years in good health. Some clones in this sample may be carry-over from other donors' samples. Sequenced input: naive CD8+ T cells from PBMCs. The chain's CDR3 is CASSISSYSNQPQHF. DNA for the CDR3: TGTGCCAGCAGTATATCCTCCTATAGCAATCAGCCCCAGCATTTT. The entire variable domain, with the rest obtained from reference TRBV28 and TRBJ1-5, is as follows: DVKVTQSSRYLVKRTGEKVFLECVQDMDHENMFWYRQDPGLGLRLIYFSYDVKMKEKGDIPEGYSVSREKKERFSLILESASTNQTSMYLCASSISSYSNQPQHFGDGTRLSIL.